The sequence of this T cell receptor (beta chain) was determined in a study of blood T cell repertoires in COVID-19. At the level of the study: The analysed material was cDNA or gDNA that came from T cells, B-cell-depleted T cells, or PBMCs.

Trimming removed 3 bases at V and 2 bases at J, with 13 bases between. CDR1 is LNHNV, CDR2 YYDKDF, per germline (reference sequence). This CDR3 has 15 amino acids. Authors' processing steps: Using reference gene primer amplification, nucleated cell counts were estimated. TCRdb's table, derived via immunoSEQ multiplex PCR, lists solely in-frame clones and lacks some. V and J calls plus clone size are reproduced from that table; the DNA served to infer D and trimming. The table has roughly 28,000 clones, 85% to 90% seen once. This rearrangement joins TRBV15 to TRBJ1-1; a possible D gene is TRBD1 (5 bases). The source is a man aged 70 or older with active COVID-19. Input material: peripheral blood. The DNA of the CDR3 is TGTGCCACCAGCAGGGACGGACAACACAACACTGAAGCTTTCTTT. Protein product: CATSRDGQHNTEAFF.